This TCR beta chain derives from a study of radiotherapy plus CTLA-4 blockade in lung cancer. Method: immunoSEQ multiplex PCR; TCRdb's copy keeps in-frame clones and lacks some. The data show roughly 70,000 clones, more than 75% seen once. Germline CDR1 reads GTSNPN; CDR2 reads SVGIG (reference sequence). The CDR3 contains 11 residues. V was trimmed by 1 base and J by 8 bases, leaving 6 bases between them. The chain joins TRBV30 to TRBJ2-4; D is unresolved. Sequencing was performed on peripheral blood, taken from a patient treated with radiotherapy plus ipilimumab. The receptor comes from a human donor with non-small cell lung cancer that progressed on radiotherapy plus ipilimumab. CDR3 sequence (DNA): TGTGCCTGGAGTGGTGAGGACATTCAGTACTTC. As protein: CAWSGEDIQYF.